A selection of T cell receptor beta chains follows, all from one sample in a study of T cells in Graves' hyperthyroidism and ophthalmopathy. One entry per CDR3 protein results from TCRdb running MiXCR on the multiplex PCR reads. Altogether 650,000 to 750,000 distinct CDR3 sequences are present, around 15% being singletons, with the ten largest covering roughly 10%. The specimen sequenced was blood. These receptors originate from a woman younger than 30 with Graves' hyperthyroidism. Both conserved end residues are part of each CDR3. The D gene is left open where the match is weak. A row's size may be missing; if present it is once, few, many or a size class.

cdr3_aa	cdr3_nt	clone_size	d_call	v_call	j_call
CASSLGGLTKNIQYF	TGTGCCAGCAGCTTAGGGGGGTTGACCAAAAACATTCAGTACTTC	.	.	TRBV7-9	TRBJ2-4
CASKLLDTEAFF	TGCGCCAGCAAACTCTTAGACACTGAAGCTTTCTTT	few	.	TRBV10-2	TRBJ1-1
CASSLGGPSGELFF	TGTGCCAGCAGCTTAGGGGGGCCGAGCGGGGAGCTGTTTTTT	.	.	TRBV7-3	TRBJ2-2
CASTPSGRAPYNEQFF	TGTGCCAGTACCCCTAGCGGGAGGGCCCCCTACAATGAGCAGTTCTTC	.	TRBD2	TRBV19	TRBJ2-1
CASSSLTERGYTDTQYF	TGTGCCAGCAGTTCCCTGACCGAGAGAGGGTACACAGATACGCAGTATTTT	few	.	TRBV28	TRBJ2-3
CASSIGDPELFF	TGTGCCAGTAGTATAGGCGACCCGGAGCTGTTTTTT	.	.	TRBV19	TRBJ2-2
CASSTDTNTGELFF	TGTGCCAGCAGCACCGACACGAACACCGGGGAGCTGTTTTTT	many	.	TRBV7-9	TRBJ2-2
CASSGGDKVSTGELFF	TGTGCCAGCAGCGGGGGGGACAAAGTTTCTACCGGGGAGCTGTTTTTT	few	.	TRBV9	TRBJ2-2
CASSPMGNSYEQYF	TGTGCCAGCTCACCAATGGGGAACAGTTACGAGCAGTACTTC	few	.	TRBV18	TRBJ2-7
CASSLYGEQYF	TGTGCCAGCAGTTTGTACGGCGAGCAGTACTTC	many	.	TRBV27	TRBJ2-7
CASSLLTRTSTEAFF	TGTGCCAGCAGCCTTCTAACCAGGACGAGCACTGAAGCTTTCTTT	many	.	TRBV11-2	TRBJ1-1
CSAPGVGRPNEQFF	TGCAGTGCCCCCGGTGTGGGGCGGCCCAATGAGCAGTTCTTC	few	.	TRBV20-1	TRBJ2-1
CAISDRGSTYEQYF	TGTGCCATCAGTGACAGGGGGAGCACCTACGAGCAGTACTTC	many	TRBD1	TRBV10-3	TRBJ2-7
CASSSTGAPETQYF	TGTGCCAGCAGTTCCACAGGGGCCCCGGAGACCCAGTACTTC	.	TRBD1	TRBV12-3/TRBV12-4	TRBJ2-5
CASSQEGVSEQFF	TGTGCCAGCAGCCAAGAAGGAGTTTCTGAGCAGTTCTTC	few	.	TRBV4-2	TRBJ2-1
CASSGDVSAFF	TGTGCCAGCAGCGGTGACGTTTCAGCTTTCTTT	many	.	TRBV3-1	TRBJ1-1